Following are 31 T cell receptor beta chains from one sample sequenced in a study of cytomegalovirus exposure and HLA in healthy donors. Assay: immunoSEQ multiplex PCR; the TCRdb copy retains only in-frame clones and omits some. The table has around 150,000 clones, roughly 91% seen once. The sample taken for sequencing was PBMCs. The receptors stem from a woman between 18 and 30 years old in good health and CMV-seropositive.

The rearrangement links TRBV6-6 to TRBJ2-7; 7 positions agree with TRBD1. The germline CDR1 and CDR2 sequences are MNHNY and SVGAGI (reference sequence). The CDR3 consists of 15 residues. Germline trimming cut 2 bases from V and 4 bases from J; bases unmatched to any gene: 8. CDR3 nucleotide sequence: TGTGCCAGCAGTTACGAAGAGGGGGCGGTGTACGAGCAGTACTTC. As protein: CASSYEEGAVYEQYF.

V is TRBV11-2 and J is TRBJ2-3, with a weak D call TRBD2 (5 bases). The CDR3 length is 16 residues. Deletions cut 4 bases from V and 4 bases from J, with 18 bases between. In germline, CDR1 is SGHAT, CDR2 FQNNGV. CDR3 DNA: TGTGCCAGCAGCTCCCGAAGAGCGGTTCAATCAGATACGCAGTATTTT. Translating gives CASSSRRAVQSDTQYF. Drawing the rest from reference TRBV11-2 and TRBJ2-3, the complete variable domain is EAGVAQSPRYKIIEKRQSVAFWCNPISGHATLYWYQQILGQGPKLLIQFQNNGVVDDSQLPKDRFSAERLKGVDSTLKIQPAKLEDSAVYLCASSSRRAVQSDTQYFGPGTRLTVL.

This clone was seen only once. The chain carries TRBV7-3 and TRBJ2-1, with 7 bases matching TRBD1. The V segment lost 4 bases and the J segment 7 bases; nucleotides outside the gene matches: 10. CDR3 length equals 15 residues. Germline-derived CDR1 and CDR2 are SGHTA and FQGTGA. Written as DNA, the CDR3 is TGTGCCAGCAGCTCTTCGACAGGGTTCGGGAATGAGCAGTTCTTC. This codes for CASSSSTGFGNEQFF.

V is TRBV6-5 and J is TRBJ1-4, with D maybe TRBD1 (5 bases). This CDR3 comprises 16 residues. Looked up from germline, CDR1 is MNHEY and CDR2 is SVGAGI. V dropped 4 bases and J dropped 3 bases, with 15 bases sitting between them. In DNA form, the CDR3 reads TGTGCCAGCAGTTCTCCGGGGGACTTTGCTAATGAAAAACTGTTTTTT. Its protein product is CASSSPGDFANEKLFF.

This clone has a single count. The CDR3 protein is CAISGTDYGYTF. CDR3 DNA: TGTGCCATCAGCGGGACAGACTATGGCTACACCTTC. The chain joins TRBV10-3 to TRBJ1-2; 7 nucleotides align to TRBD1. Germline V gene lookup returns CDR1 ENHRY and CDR2 SYGVKD. CDR3 length: 12 residues. V was pared by 6 bases and J by 3 bases, with 1 base of the junction left unmatched.

The V and J genes are TRBV5-4 and TRBJ2-5, with D possibly matching TRBD2 (5 bases). This CDR3 is 14 amino acids long. CDR1 and CDR2 (germline): SGHNT, YYREEE (reference sequence). V was pared by 1 base and J by 0 bases, with 7 bases between. This chain's CDR3 is CASSLFGNQETQYF. CDR3 in DNA: TGTGCCAGCAGCTTGTTCGGGAACCAAGAGACCCAGTACTTC.

J is TRBJ1-4 and V is TRBV7-2; D gene uncertain. The germline gives CDR1 SGHTA, CDR2 FQGNSA. The V and J ends lost 4 bases and 11 bases respectively, with 17 bases between them. The CDR3 covers 14 residues. CDR3 loop: CASSYTVTPSKLFF. As DNA, the CDR3 is TGTGCCAGCAGCTATACGGTGACACCCTCTAAACTGTTTTTT.

This clone appeared a single time. The rearrangement uses TRBV11-2 and TRBJ2-5; 7 bases map to TRBD2. Looked up from germline, CDR1 is SGHAT and CDR2 is FQNNGV. Trimming cost V 2 bases and J 4 bases; bases outside gene matches: 10. This CDR3 spans 16 amino acids. CDR3 region: CASSLSVASGGETQYF. DNA of the CDR3: TGTGCCAGCAGCTTATCCGTGGCTAGCGGAGGAGAGACCCAGTACTTC.

The rearrangement joins TRBV7-3 to TRBJ1-1; D is uncertain. V lost 10 bases and J lost 5, with 14 bases in between. Germline V lookup: CDR1 SGHTA, CDR2 FQGTGA. There are 12 residues in the CDR3. This CDR3 reads CANWRENTEAFF. The CDR3 nucleotides are TGTGCCAACTGGAGGGAGAATACTGAAGCTTTCTTT. The variable domain in full, completed from reference TRBV7-3 and TRBJ1-1, reads GAGVSQTPSNKVTEKGKYVELRCDPISGHTALYWYRQSLGQGPEFLIYFQGTGAADDSGLPNDRFFAVRPEGSVSTLKIQRTERGDSAVYLCANWRENTEAFFGQGTRLTVV.

The gene calls are TRBV30 and TRBJ2-7; 11 bases map to TRBD2. The CDR3 spans 15 residues. Trimming cost V 3 bases and J 2 bases; bases outside gene matches: 6. Germline CDR1 GTSNPN, CDR2 SVGIG (reference sequence). In DNA, the CDR3 is TGTGCCTGGAGCGACAAGGGACTAGCGGCCTACGAGCAGTACTTC. This translates into CAWSDKGLAAYEQYF.

The chain recombines TRBV4-2 with TRBJ2-7; D possibly corresponds to TRBD2 (6 bases). Germline V lookup: CDR1 LGHNA, CDR2 YNFKEQ. The V end was cut by 3 bases, the J end by 3 bases, with 12 bases between. CDR3 length: 14 amino acids. This chain's CDR3 is CASSHSGTDYEQYF. CDR3 nucleotides: TGTGCCAGCAGCCATAGCGGAACCGACTACGAGCAGTACTTC.

This chain joins TRBV7-8 and TRBJ2-3; a possible D gene is TRBD2 (5 bases). The ends were cut back, 0 bases at V and 4 bases at J, with 8 bases in the middle. The CDR3 contains 14 residues. Germline V gene data show CDR1 as SGHVS and CDR2 as FQNEAQ. CDR3 sequence: CASSLALLADTQYF. The CDR3 DNA reads TGTGCCAGCAGCTTAGCCCTACTAGCAGATACGCAGTATTTT.

The rearrangement joins TRBV6-5 to TRBJ1-5, with 8 positions matching TRBD1. J lost 4 bases, V lost 5 bases, and 7 bases had no gene match. Looked up from germline, CDR1 is MNHEY and CDR2 is SVGAGI. The CDR3 sequence is 15 residues long. CDR3 in DNA: TGTGCCAGCAGTCGAGGACAGGGATGGAATCAGCCCCAGCATTTT. Its translation is CASSRGQGWNQPQHF.

This clone appeared a single time. The gene calls are TRBV4-1 and TRBJ2-2, with a tentative D call TRBD2 (5 bases). CDR3 length: 17 residues. Trimming stripped 1 base from V and 7 bases from J, with 19 bases between. Per germline, CDR1 MGHRA and CDR2 YSYEKL. This CDR3 is CASSQGTALLVGGELFF. In nucleotides, the CDR3 is TGCGCCAGCAGCCAAGGGACTGCCCTTCTTGTAGGCGGGGAGCTGTTTTTT.

The gene calls are TRBV29-1 and TRBJ1-2; 7 bases line up with TRBD1. The V gene's germline CDR1 is SQVTM and CDR2 ANQGSEA. V lost 5 bases to trimming and J lost 7 bases; unmatched junction nucleotides: 7. The CDR3 is made up of 12 amino acids. The CDR3 DNA reads TGCAGCGTTTCCGACAGGGTGGTTGGCTACACCTTC. It codes for CSVSDRVVGYTF.

The J gene is TRBJ2-2, the V gene TRBV11-1; 10 bases are a match to TRBD2. J lost 4 bases, V lost 3 bases, and 8 bases had no gene match. CDR3 length equals 17 residues. CDR1 and CDR2 (germline): SGHAT, FQDESV (reference sequence). The CDR3 nucleotides are TGTGCCAGCAGCTTTCCCACCACTAGCGGGACCACCGGGGAGCTGTTTTTT. This codes for CASSFPTTSGTTGELFF. The variable domain in full, completed from reference TRBV11-1 and TRBJ2-2, reads EAEVAQSPRYKITEKSQAVAFWCDPISGHATLYWYRQILGQGPELLVQFQDESVVDDSQLPKDRFSAERLKGVDSTLKIQPAELGDSAMYLCASSFPTTSGTTGELFFGEGSRLTVL.

The chain combines TRBV30 with TRBJ2-6; D is ambiguous. Germline CDR1 GTSNPN, CDR2 SVGIG (reference sequence). The ends were cut back, 1 base at V and 4 bases at J, with 2 bases in the middle. The CDR3 is 12 amino acids. CDR3 sequence (DNA): TGTGCCTGGAGTGCGGGGGCCAACGTCCTGACTTTC. Its translation is CAWSAGANVLTF.

The rearrangement uses TRBV15 and TRBJ1-5; D is unclear. CDR3 size: 16 residues. The germline gives CDR1 LNHNV, CDR2 YYDKDF (reference sequence). V gave up 1 base and J gave up 7 bases, with 17 bases separating them. CDR3 DNA sequence: TGTGCCACCAGCAGAGGCGGGTGGCCGGGGAGACAGCCCCAGCATTTT. Residues: CATSRGGWPGRQPQHF. The variable domain in full, with the rest retrieved from reference TRBV15 and TRBJ1-5, is DAMVIQNPRYQVTQFGKPVTLSCSQTLNHNVMYWYQQKSSQAPKLLFHYYDKDFNNEADTPDNFQSRRPNTSFCFLDIRSPGLGDTAMYLCATSRGGWPGRQPQHFGDGTRLSIL.

V and J are TRBV11-2 and TRBJ2-7; a possible D gene is TRBD2 (5 bases). The germline V gene encodes CDR1 SGHAT and CDR2 FQNNGV. V was trimmed by 3 bases and J by 5 bases, leaving 17 bases between them. The CDR3 covers 15 residues. CDR3 sequence reads: CASSFGPGIRNEQYF. CDR3 DNA sequence: TGTGCCAGCAGCTTTGGGCCCGGGATAAGGAACGAGCAGTACTTC.

This chain links TRBV5-1 with TRBJ2-3, with D possibly being TRBD2 (5 bases). Germline assignment: CDR1 SGHRS and CDR2 YFSETQ. The CDR3 length is 13 residues. V gave up 6 bases and J gave up 8 bases, with 16 bases separating them. The CDR3 DNA follows: TGCGCCAGCACCCCGGCCCAGGCGGGTACGCAGTATTTT. Its translation: CASTPAQAGTQYF.

The chain links TRBV6-6 to TRBJ1-4, with a tentative D call TRBD1 (6 bases). Germline-derived CDR1 and CDR2 are MNHNY and SVGAGI (reference sequence). The V gene lost 8 bases and the J gene lost 8 bases, with 15 bases spanning the gap. The CDR3 has 13 amino acids. The CDR3 is CASGGYRVEKLFF. Here the CDR3 DNA reads TGTGCCAGCGGTGGTTACAGGGTGGAAAAACTGTTTTTT.

The chain joins TRBV25-1 to TRBJ2-3; 11 nucleotides match TRBD1. Per germline, CDR1 MGHDK and CDR2 SYGVNS. This CDR3 is built from 15 residues. Trimming cost V 4 bases and J 6 bases; bases outside gene matches: 6. The CDR3, as DNA: TGTGCCAGCAGTGGGGGGGACAGGGGGGTGGATACGCAGTATTTT. Protein: CASSGGDRGVDTQYF.

V and J are TRBV29-1 and TRBJ2-1; a weak D match, TRBD2 (7 bases). This CDR3 comprises 14 residues. The germline CDR1 and CDR2 sequences are SQVTM and ANQGSEA. Trimming pared 5 bases from V and 10 bases from J, leaving 21 bases between. The CDR3: CSVLRPVGGPEQFF. The CDR3 DNA is TGCAGCGTTCTTAGACCCGTCGGGGGGCCCGAGCAGTTCTTC.

J is TRBJ1-4 and V is TRBV7-9, with 9 bases aligning to TRBD1. The germline CDR1 and CDR2 sequences are SEHNR and FQNEAQ (reference sequence). V gave up 5 bases and J gave up 5 bases; unmatched junction bases: 3. CDR3 length: 14 amino acids. The CDR3 DNA follows: TGTGCCAGCAGCAAGGGACAGGGAAATGAAAAACTGTTTTTT. It codes for CASSKGQGNEKLFF.

The CDR3 bases are TGTGCCTGGAGCCAACAGGGGGTAGGTCAGCCCCAGCATTTT. This encodes CAWSQQGVGQPQHF. J is TRBJ1-5 and V is TRBV30; 8 bases agree with TRBD1. V shed 3 bases, J shed 6 bases, and the junction held 7 bases outside the gene matches. In germline, CDR1 is GTSNPN, CDR2 SVGIG (reference sequence). The CDR3 is 14 residues long.

This chain links TRBV19 with TRBJ2-4; 12 bases agree with TRBD1. From germline, CDR1 is LNHDA and CDR2 SQIVND (reference sequence). The CDR3 is 20 amino acids. V was pared by 4 bases and J by 1 base, with 14 bases of the junction left unmatched. CDR3 in DNA: TGTGCCAGTAGTACCGCAACCCAAGGGACAGGGGGCTTCGCCAAAAACATTCAGTACTTC. It yields the protein CASSTATQGTGGFAKNIQYF. The whole variable domain, remainder taken from reference TRBV19 and TRBJ2-4, is DGGITQSPKYLFRKEGQNVTLSCEQNLNHDAMYWYRQDPGQGLRLIYYSQIVNDFQKGDIAEGYSVSREKKESFPLTVTSAQKNPTAFYLCASSTATQGTGGFAKNIQYFGAGTRLSVL.

The V call is TRBV30, the J call TRBJ1-2; D might be TRBD1 (6 bases). The CDR3 covers 14 residues. V lost 6 bases and J lost 11, with 25 bases in between. Germline CDR1 reads GTSNPN; CDR2 reads SVGIG (reference sequence). As DNA, the CDR3 is TGTGCCTGTAGTTTCATCGGACAGCGTCGGTGGTACACCTTC. Amino acids: CACSFIGQRRWYTF.

This rearrangement joins TRBV28 to TRBJ1-1; D remains ambiguous. Trimming removed 8 bases at V and 8 bases at J, with 18 bases between. In germline, CDR1 is MDHEN, CDR2 SYDVKM. The CDR3 runs to 13 residues. DNA for the CDR3: TGTGCCAGCTTTGTTAGTCGTACAGCCGAAGCTTTCTTT. Its translation is CASFVSRTAEAFF.

The genes are TRBV5-1 and TRBJ1-1; D perhaps matches TRBD1 (5 bases). Germline CDR1 SGHRS, CDR2 YFSETQ. The CDR3 covers 15 residues. V was cut by 0 bases and J by 5 bases, with 14 bases left in between. DNA for the CDR3: TGCGCCAGCAGCTTGGTGAGTTTCCCAGGGACTGAAGCTTTCTTT. This codes for CASSLVSFPGTEAFF.

The rearrangement joins TRBV7-6 to TRBJ1-1; no clear D. This CDR3 region has 14 residues. Germline CDR1 and CDR2: SGHVS and FNYEAQ. The germline V and J ends were trimmed by 3 bases and 0 bases, with 8 bases remaining between them. The CDR3 loop is CASSLRALNTEAFF. The CDR3 DNA is TGTGCCAGCAGCTTGAGGGCCCTGAACACTGAAGCTTTCTTT.

The V call is TRBV2, the J call TRBJ2-7; 11 bases are a match to TRBD2. With V trimmed by 3 bases and J by 2 bases, 3 bases remained unmatched. The V gene's germline CDR1 is SNHLY and CDR2 FYNNEI. The CDR3 is 15 amino acids. CDR3 sequence: CASSDPSGRTYEQYF. CDR3 bases: TGTGCCAGCAGTGATCCTAGCGGGAGGACCTACGAGCAGTACTTC.